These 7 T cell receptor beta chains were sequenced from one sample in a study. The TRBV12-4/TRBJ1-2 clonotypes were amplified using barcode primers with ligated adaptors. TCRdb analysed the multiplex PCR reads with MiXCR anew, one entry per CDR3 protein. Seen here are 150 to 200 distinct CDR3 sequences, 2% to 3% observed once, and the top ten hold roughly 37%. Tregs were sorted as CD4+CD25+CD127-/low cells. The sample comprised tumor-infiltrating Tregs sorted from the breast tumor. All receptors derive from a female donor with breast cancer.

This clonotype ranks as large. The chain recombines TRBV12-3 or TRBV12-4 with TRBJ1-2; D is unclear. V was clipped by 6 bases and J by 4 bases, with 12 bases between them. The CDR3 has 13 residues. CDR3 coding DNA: TGTGCCAGCAGCCCACTCATTTCCTATGGCTACACCTTC. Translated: CASSPLISYGYTF.

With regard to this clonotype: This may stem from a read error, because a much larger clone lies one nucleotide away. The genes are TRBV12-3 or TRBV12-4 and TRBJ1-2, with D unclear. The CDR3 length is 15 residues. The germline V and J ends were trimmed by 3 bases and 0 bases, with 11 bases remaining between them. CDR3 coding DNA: TGTGCCAGCAGTTTGACTGAGGCCCCTAACTATGGCTACACCTTC. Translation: CASSLTEAPNYGYTF.

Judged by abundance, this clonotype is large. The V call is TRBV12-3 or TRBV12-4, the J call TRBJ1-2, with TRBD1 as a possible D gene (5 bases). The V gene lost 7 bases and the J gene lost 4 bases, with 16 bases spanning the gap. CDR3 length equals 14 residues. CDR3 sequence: CASTTSRGAYGYTF. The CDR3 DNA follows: TGTGCCAGCACTACCTCGAGGGGAGCCTATGGCTACACCTTC.

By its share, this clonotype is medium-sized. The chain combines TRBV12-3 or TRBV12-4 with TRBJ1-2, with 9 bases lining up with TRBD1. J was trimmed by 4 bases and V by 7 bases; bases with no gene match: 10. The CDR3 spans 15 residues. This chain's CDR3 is CASTLGDRDTYGYTF. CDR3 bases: TGTGCCAGCACCTTAGGGGACAGGGATACCTATGGCTACACCTTC.

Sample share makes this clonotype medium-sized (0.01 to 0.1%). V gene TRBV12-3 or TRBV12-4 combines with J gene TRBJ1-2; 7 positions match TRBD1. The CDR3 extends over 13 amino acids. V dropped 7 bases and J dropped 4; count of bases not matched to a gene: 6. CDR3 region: CASTLRQGYGYTF. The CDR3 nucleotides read TGTGCCAGCACCCTCCGACAGGGCTATGGCTACACCTTC.

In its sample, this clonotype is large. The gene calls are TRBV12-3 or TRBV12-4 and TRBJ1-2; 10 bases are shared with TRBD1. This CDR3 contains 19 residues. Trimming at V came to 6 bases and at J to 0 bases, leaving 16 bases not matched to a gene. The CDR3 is CASSPILRDRGDSNYGYTF. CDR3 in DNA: TGTGCCAGCAGCCCAATCCTTCGGGACAGGGGAGATTCTAACTATGGCTACACCTTC.

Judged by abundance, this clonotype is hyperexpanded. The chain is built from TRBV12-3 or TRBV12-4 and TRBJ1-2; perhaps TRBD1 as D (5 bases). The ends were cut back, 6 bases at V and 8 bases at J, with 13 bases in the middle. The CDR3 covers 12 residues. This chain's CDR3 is CASRRRGSGYTF. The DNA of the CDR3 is TGTGCCAGCAGGAGGAGGGGAAGCGGCTACACCTTC.